A single T cell receptor (beta chain) is shown here with its context. Antigen: not known. This record comes from a study of T cell repertoires in cytomegalovirus infection. The wider study: Indications came from public TCR beta signatures; they pointed to CMV infection and to a matching HLA type.

Study-wide findings and caveats: Identification of carriers of CMV plus the relevant HLA was achieved through cumulative public TCR beta family frequency. Dominating the ex vivo response were HLA-C-restricted CMV-specific TCR beta clonotypes.

The CDR3 runs to 17 residues. Losses at the gene ends were 4 bases for V and 6 bases for J; bases not matched to a gene: 12. From germline, CDR1 is ENHRY and CDR2 SYGVKD. TCRdb re-called the reads with MiXCR, one entry per CDR3 protein. The repertoire holds fewer than 1,000,000 distinct CDR3 sequences, with approximately 33% as singletons. Specimen: cultured CD8+ T cells from PBMCs, collected from culture after CMV antigen stimulation. The origin of this receptor is a human donor in good health (CMV status not recorded). Some clones in this sample may be carry-over from other donors' samples. V is TRBV10-3 and J is TRBJ1-6, with 7 bases aligning to TRBD1. CDR3 loop: CAISAWGKEGANSPLHF. The CDR3 DNA follows: TGTGCCATCAGTGCATGGGGTAAGGAGGGGGCTAATTCACCCCTCCACTTT.